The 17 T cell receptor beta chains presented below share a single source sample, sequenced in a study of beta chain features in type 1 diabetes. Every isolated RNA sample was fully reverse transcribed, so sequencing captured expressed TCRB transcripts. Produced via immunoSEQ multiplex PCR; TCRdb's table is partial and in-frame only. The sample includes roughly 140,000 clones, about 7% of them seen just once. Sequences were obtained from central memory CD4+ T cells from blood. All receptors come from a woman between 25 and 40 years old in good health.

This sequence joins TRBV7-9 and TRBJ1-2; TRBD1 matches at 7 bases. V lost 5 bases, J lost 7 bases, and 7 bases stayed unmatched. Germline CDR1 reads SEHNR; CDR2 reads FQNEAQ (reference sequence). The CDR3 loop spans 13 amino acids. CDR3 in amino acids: CASSLQGKFGYTF. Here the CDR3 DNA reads TGTGCCAGCAGCCTACAGGGGAAGTTTGGCTACACCTTC.

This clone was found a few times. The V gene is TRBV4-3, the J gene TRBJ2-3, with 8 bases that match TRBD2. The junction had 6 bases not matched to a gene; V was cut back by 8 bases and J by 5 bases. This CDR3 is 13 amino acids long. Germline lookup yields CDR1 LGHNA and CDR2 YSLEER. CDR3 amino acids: CASASGSRDTQYF. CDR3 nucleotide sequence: TGCGCCAGCGCCAGCGGGAGTAGAGATACGCAGTATTTT.

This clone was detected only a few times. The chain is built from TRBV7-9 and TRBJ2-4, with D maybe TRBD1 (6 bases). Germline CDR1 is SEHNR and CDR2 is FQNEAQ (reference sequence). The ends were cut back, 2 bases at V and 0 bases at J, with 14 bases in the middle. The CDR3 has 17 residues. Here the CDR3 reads CASSLIGQSLAKNIQYF. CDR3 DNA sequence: TGTGCCAGCAGCTTAATTGGACAGTCTTTAGCCAAAAACATTCAGTACTTC.

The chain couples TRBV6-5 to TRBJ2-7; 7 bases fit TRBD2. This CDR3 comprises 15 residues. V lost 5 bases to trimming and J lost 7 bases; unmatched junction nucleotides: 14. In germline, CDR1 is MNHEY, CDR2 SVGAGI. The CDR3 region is CASSTARGDTGEQYF. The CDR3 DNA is TGTGCCAGCAGTACTGCCCGGGGGGATACGGGTGAGCAGTACTTC.

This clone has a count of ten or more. CDR3 DNA sequence: TGTGCCTGGAATAGCGGGAGAGGGTATGAGCAGTTCTTC. It yields the protein CAWNSGRGYEQFF. V gene TRBV30 combines with J gene TRBJ2-1; 9 bases fit TRBD2. The CDR3 is made up of 13 amino acids. From germline, CDR1 is GTSNPN and CDR2 SVGIG (reference sequence). V lost 4 bases and J lost 8; bases outside the gene matches: 6. Looking up the rest from reference TRBV30 and TRBJ2-1 gives the full variable domain: SQTIHQWPATLVQPVGSPLSLECTVEGTSNPNLYWYRQAAGRGLQLLFYSVGIGQISSEVPQNLSASRPQDRQFILSSKKLLLSDSGFYLCAWNSGRGYEQFFGPGTRLTVL.

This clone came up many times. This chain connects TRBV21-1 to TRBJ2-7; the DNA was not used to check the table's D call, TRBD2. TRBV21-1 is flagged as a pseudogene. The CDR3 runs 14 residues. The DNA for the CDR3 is TGTGCCAGCAGGAAATTAGCGGGAGGAAACGAGCAGTACTTC. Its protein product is CASRKLAGGNEQYF.

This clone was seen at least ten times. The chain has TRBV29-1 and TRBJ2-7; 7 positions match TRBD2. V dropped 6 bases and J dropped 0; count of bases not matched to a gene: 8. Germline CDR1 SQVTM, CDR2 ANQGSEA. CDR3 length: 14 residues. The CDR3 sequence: CSVRLARNSYEQYF. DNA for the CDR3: TGCAGCGTCCGACTAGCCAGGAACTCCTACGAGCAGTACTTC.

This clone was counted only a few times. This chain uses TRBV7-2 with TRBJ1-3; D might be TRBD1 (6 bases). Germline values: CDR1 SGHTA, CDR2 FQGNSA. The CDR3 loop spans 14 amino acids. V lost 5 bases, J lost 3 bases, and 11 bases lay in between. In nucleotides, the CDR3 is TGTGCCAGCAGCCCCGGACAGATTGGAAACACCATATATTTT. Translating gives CASSPGQIGNTIYF.

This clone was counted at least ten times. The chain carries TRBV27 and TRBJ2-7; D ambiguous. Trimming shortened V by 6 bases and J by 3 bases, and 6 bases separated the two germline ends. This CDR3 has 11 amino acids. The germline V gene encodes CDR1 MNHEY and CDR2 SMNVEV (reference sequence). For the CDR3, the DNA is TGTGCCAGCAGCAATTTCTACGAGCAGTACTTC. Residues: CASSNFYEQYF.

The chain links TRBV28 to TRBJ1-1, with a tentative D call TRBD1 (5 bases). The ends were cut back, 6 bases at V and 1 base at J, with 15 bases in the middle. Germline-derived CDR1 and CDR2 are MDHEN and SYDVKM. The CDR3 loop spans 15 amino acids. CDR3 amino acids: CASRVAGGSNTEAFF. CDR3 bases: TGTGCCAGCAGAGTGGCCGGGGGATCGAACACTGAAGCTTTCTTT.

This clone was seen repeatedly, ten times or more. This chain's CDR3 is CASSSGLAGRYEQYF. In DNA, the CDR3 is TGTGCCAGCAGCTCAGGACTAGCGGGACGCTACGAGCAGTACTTC. The gene calls are TRBV7-9 and TRBJ2-7, with TRBD2 matching over 12 bases. The ends lost 4 bases at V and 3 bases at J; junction bases unmatched: 4. Germline values: CDR1 SEHNR, CDR2 FQNEAQ (reference sequence). This CDR3 is built from 15 residues.

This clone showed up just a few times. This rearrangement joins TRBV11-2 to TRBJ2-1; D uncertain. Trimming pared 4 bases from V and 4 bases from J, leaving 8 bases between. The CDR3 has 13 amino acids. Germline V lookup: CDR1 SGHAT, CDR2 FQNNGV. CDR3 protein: CASSSYEYNEQFF. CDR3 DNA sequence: TGTGCCAGCAGCTCCTATGAATACAATGAGCAGTTCTTC.

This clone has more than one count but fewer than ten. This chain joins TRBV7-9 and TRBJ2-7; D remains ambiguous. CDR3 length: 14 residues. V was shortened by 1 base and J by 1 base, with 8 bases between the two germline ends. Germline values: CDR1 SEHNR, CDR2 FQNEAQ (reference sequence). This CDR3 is CASSLVEASYEQYF. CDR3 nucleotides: TGTGCCAGCAGCTTAGTAGAGGCATCCTACGAGCAGTACTTC.

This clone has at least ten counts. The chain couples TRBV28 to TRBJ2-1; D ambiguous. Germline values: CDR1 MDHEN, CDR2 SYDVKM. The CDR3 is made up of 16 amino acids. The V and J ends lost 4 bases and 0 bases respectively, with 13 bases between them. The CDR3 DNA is TGTGCCAGCAGTTCAAAAGCGCGGAGCTCCTACAATGAGCAGTTCTTC. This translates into CASSSKARSSYNEQFF.

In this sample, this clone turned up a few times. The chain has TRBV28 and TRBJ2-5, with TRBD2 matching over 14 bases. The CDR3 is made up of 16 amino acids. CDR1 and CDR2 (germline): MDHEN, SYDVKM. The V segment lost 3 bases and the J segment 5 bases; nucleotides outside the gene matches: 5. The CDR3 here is CASSFWTSGRRETQYF. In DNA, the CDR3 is TGTGCCAGCAGTTTCTGGACTAGCGGGAGGCGGGAGACCCAGTACTTC.

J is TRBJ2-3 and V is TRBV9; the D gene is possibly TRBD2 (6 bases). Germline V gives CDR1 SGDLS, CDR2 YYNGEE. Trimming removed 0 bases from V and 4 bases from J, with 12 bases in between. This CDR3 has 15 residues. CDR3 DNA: TGTGCCAGCAGCGTAGAGGGCGGGAACGCAGATACGCAGTATTTT. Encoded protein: CASSVEGGNADTQYF.

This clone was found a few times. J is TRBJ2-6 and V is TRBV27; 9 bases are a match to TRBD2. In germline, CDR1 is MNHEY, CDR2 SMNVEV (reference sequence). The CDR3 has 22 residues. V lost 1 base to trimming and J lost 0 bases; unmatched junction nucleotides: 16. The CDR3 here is CASSLFGGNSGSIRSGANVLTF. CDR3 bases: TGTGCCAGCAGTTTATTCGGGGGAAATAGCGGGAGTATTCGCTCTGGGGCCAACGTCCTGACTTTC.